This T cell receptor beta chain was observed in a study of early T cells in non-severe SARS-CoV-2 infection (dated by TCRdb to about 2021). Background for the entire study: TCR sequencing used bulk RNA from unsorted whole blood, so alpha and beta chains could not be paired.

Libraries were made using 5' RACE. Sequencing used a NextSeq 500. The TCR library protocol attached unique molecular identifiers to individual cDNA molecules to correct for sequencing error and PCR bias. Sequencing covered both TCR alpha and beta chains, and within each sample the abundances of alpha and beta sequences were tightly co-correlated. On the authors' methods: Decombinator V4 was used to annotate the V gene, J gene and CDR3 of the TCR sequences. TCRs were defined as expanded if a significant change between any two time points was detected under a Poisson model with p below 0.0001. TCR abundances were normalised to the total number of TCRs sequenced per sample and were expressed as counts per million. MAIT TCRs were defined by TRAV1-2 paired with TRAJ12, TRAJ20 or TRAJ33, and iNKT TCRs by TRAV10 paired with TRAJ18. VDJdb, accessed 1 November 2021, was searched for CMV, EBV and SARS-CoV-2 annotated TCRs, excluding TCRs annotated for multiple antigens. The public reads were run again by TCRdb, first through fastp at Q25 and then through MiXCR, and only productive beta chains were kept. A single entry per CDR3 protein holds the most common genes and DNA from its merged rows. The V and J calls and clone size are TCRdb's, not the authors'. The sample profile shows around 21,000 distinct CDR3 sequences; about 4% of them were found once. In total, the top ten clones hold more than 1.1% of the sample.

This clonotype appeared many times. Its binding antigen is unknown. Base qualities are not at hand, and no much larger clone is one base apart. The V end loses 2 bases and the J end loses 7 bases, and a stretch of 8 bases separates them. As encoded in the germline V gene, CDR1 is MRHNA while CDR2 is SNTAGT. The CDR3 contains 13 residues, cysteine and phenylalanine counted. Only the CDR3 DNA is retained, 39 bases long and in frame from the first base. Overall results and qualifications from the work: VDJdb matching was skewed toward anti-spike CD8 responses, so virus-specific expansions were likely underestimated and private and CD4 specificities were missed.

A case-control design nested within a healthcare worker cohort in London, UK, was used, with weekly nasopharyngeal swab PCR tests and blood sampling performed. Between 23 and 31 March 2020, the week of the UK lockdown, healthcare workers were enrolled and then followed up weekly for as long as 16 weeks. The receptor chain draws on TRBV6-4 and TRBJ2-2, with no D gene named confidently. This TCR was sampled from an adult who was a healthcare worker with PCR-confirmed SARS-CoV-2 infection or an uninfected control (not recorded which). The sequencing input was whole blood. This receptor carries the CDR3 CASSDGEVGELFF. The base sequence is TGTGCCAGCAGTGACGGAGAAGTCGGGGAGCTGTTTTTT.